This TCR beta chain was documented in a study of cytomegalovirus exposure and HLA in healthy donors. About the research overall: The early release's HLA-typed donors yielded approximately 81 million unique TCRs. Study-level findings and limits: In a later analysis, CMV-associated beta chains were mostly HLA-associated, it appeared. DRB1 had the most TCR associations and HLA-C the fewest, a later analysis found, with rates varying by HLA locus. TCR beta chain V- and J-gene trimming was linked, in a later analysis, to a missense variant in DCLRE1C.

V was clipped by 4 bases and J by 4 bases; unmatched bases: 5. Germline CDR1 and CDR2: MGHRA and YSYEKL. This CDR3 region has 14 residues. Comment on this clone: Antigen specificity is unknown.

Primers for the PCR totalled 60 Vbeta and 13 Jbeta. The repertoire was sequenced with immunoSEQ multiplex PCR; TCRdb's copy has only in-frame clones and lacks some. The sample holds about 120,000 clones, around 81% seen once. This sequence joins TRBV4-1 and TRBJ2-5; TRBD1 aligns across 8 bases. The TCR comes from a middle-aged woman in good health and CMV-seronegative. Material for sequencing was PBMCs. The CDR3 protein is CASSLPGGPETQYF. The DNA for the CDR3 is TGCGCCAGCAGCCTTCCAGGGGGCCCAGAGACCCAGTACTTC.